These 27 T cell receptor beta chains were sequenced from one sample in a study of blood T cells in healthy people across ages (dated by TCRdb to the mid-2010s). The method was 5' RACE. The sequencing machine was an Illumina HiSeq 2500. A second 7 to 11 cycle PCR used a sample-barcoded 5' primer and a J-beta primer mix. Clones were called with MiXCR by TCRdb after fastp trimmed the public reads at Q25, and only in-frame beta chains were retained. Rows with a matching CDR3 protein are joined into one entry that keeps the most common DNA and genes. This sample has about 770,000 distinct CDR3 sequences in its table, and 40% to 50% of those were observed once. The top ten constitute around 21% of the sample. The sequencing input was blood. The receptors come from a man in his 60s in good health.

The chain joins TRBV27 to TRBJ1-6; no firm D call. The germline V and J ends were trimmed by 4 bases and 1 base, with 11 bases remaining between them. CDR3 size: 16 residues. Looked up from germline, CDR1 is MNHEY and CDR2 is SMNVEV (reference sequence). The DNA of the CDR3 is TGTGCCAGCAGTTCCGAGTCGGGGTCCTATAATTCACCCCTCCACTTT. Translated, it gives CASSSESGSYNSPLHF.

The chain joins TRBV3-1 to TRBJ2-2; D uncertain. The germline V gene encodes CDR1 LGHDT and CDR2 YNNKEL (reference sequence). V lost 2 bases and J lost 6, with 7 bases in between. This CDR3 spans 13 amino acids. The CDR3 protein is CASSQSWAGELFF. CDR3 DNA sequence: TGTGCCAGCAGCCAATCGTGGGCCGGGGAGCTGTTTTTT. The variable domain in full, with the rest retrieved from reference TRBV3-1 and TRBJ2-2, is DTAVSQTPKYLVTQMGNDKSIKCEQNLGHDTMYWYKQDSKKFLKIMFSYNNKELIINETVPNRFSPKSPDKAHLNLHINSLELGDSAVYFCASSQSWAGELFFGEGSRLTVL.

This clonotype appeared a few times. The chain recombines TRBV11-2 with TRBJ2-5, with a tentative D call TRBD1 (6 bases). Trimming removed 5 bases from V and 5 bases from J, with 18 bases in between. The CDR3 spans 15 residues. CDR1 and CDR2 (germline): SGHAT, FQNNGV. The CDR3 bases are TGTGCCAGCAGCGTCTTCTACCGGGACACCGAGACCCAGTACTTC. Translating gives CASSVFYRDTETQYF.

This clonotype showed up just a few times. The rearrangement links TRBV4-1 to TRBJ1-2; no definite D call. CDR3 size: 15 residues. The V end lost 0 bases, the J end lost 0 bases, and 8 bases lay between the germline ends. The V gene's germline CDR1 is MGHRA and CDR2 YSYEKL. CDR3 bases: TGCGCCAGCAGCCAAGAAGCTCGGACTAACTATGGCTACACCTTC. Translating gives CASSQEARTNYGYTF.

The V and J genes are TRBV4-3 and TRBJ2-6, with 9 bases identical to TRBD1. The CDR3 extends over 18 amino acids. With V trimmed by 4 bases and J by 3 bases, 10 bases remained unmatched. CDR1 and CDR2 (germline): LGHNA, YSLEER. The CDR3 is CASSPRGTGSDGANVLTF. CDR3 coding DNA: TGCGCCAGCAGCCCACGGGGGACAGGGAGTGATGGGGCCAACGTCCTGACTTTC.

The V and J genes are TRBV5-1 and TRBJ2-2; the D is unclear. The CDR3 contains 13 residues. V lost 1 base, J lost 6 bases, and 7 bases lay in between. Germline V gene sequence: CDR1 SGHRS, CDR2 YFSETQ. For the CDR3, the DNA is TGCGCCAGCAGCTTGTCCCAGTCCGGGGAGCTGTTTTTT. It encodes CASSLSQSGELFF.

The genes are TRBV6-2 or TRBV6-3 and TRBJ2-5; TRBD2 matches 7 bases. The J call could be wrong; TRBJ2-4 is a better fit for the DNA end. CDR1 and CDR2 (germline): MNHEY, SVGEGT. CDR3 length: 15 residues. CDR3 region: CASSLGRGRLNIQYF. DNA of the CDR3: TGTGCCAGCAGTTTAGGGAGGGGACGGCTAAACATTCAGTACTTC.

The chain combines TRBV7-9 with TRBJ2-7, with 7 nucleotides matching TRBD1. Trimming removed 6 bases from V and 5 bases from J; junction bases left unmatched: 4. This CDR3 region has 12 residues. Germline CDR1 is SEHNR and CDR2 is FQNEAQ (reference sequence). The CDR3 spells CASSVTGNEQYF. DNA for the CDR3: TGTGCCAGCAGTGTGACAGGGAACGAGCAGTACTTC.

The chain links TRBV4-3 to TRBJ2-7; 8 bases map to TRBD1. The CDR3 spans 14 residues. From germline, CDR1 is LGHNA and CDR2 YSLEER. The trim removed 0 bases at V and 6 bases at J, leaving 4 bases unmatched. For the CDR3, the DNA is TGCGCCAGCAGCCAAGACAGGGGGCCGGGCGAGCAGTACTTC. Its protein product is CASSQDRGPGEQYF.

This clonotype showed up just a few times. V usage is TRBV20-1 and J usage is TRBJ2-5; D is perhaps TRBD2 (6 bases). The CDR3 is 15 residues long. The V end was cut by 6 bases, the J end by 3 bases, with 20 bases between. The germline V gene encodes CDR1 DFQATT and CDR2 SNEGSKA (reference sequence). CDR3 bases: TGCAGTGCGCCACCACTAGCAGAGCTGGAAGAGACCCAGTACTTC. It yields the protein CSAPPLAELEETQYF.

A single count supports this clonotype. This chain joins TRBV7-2 and TRBJ2-1; D tentatively fits TRBD1 or TRBD2 (7 bases each). Germline CDR1 and CDR2: SGHTA and FQGNSA. The CDR3 sequence is 13 residues long. The V gene lost 5 bases and the J gene lost 13 bases, with 18 bases spanning the gap. CDR3 sequence reads: CASSPSGGETQFF. The DNA of the CDR3 is TGTGCCAGCAGCCCCTCAGGGGGGGAGACCCAGTTCTTC. Together with reference TRBV7-2 and TRBJ2-1, the CDR3 gives the full variable domain: GAGVSQSPSNKVTEKGKDVELRCDPISGHTALYWYRQSLGQGLEFLIYFQGNSAPDKSGLPSDRFSAERTGGSVSTLTIQRTQQEDSAVYLCASSPSGGETQFFGPGTRLTVL.

The chain carries TRBV4-1 and TRBJ1-1, with D perhaps TRBD1 (5 bases). Trimming left V 4 bases short and J 4 bases short, with 13 bases between. CDR3 size: 14 residues. Per the germline V gene, CDR1 is MGHRA and CDR2 is YSYEKL. CDR3 DNA sequence: TGCGCCAGCAGCCTTAGCGGGGGACCCACTGAAGCTTTCTTT. Translation: CASSLSGGPTEAFF.

This clonotype was found a few times. The rearrangement uses TRBV30 and TRBJ2-6; no clear D. The CDR3 spans 13 residues. Looked up from germline, CDR1 is GTSNPN and CDR2 is SVGIG (reference sequence). Trimming pared 4 bases from V and 0 bases from J, leaving 4 bases between. As DNA, the CDR3 is TGTGCCTGGAAACACTCTGGGGCCAACGTCCTGACTTTC. Protein product: CAWKHSGANVLTF.

In this sample, this clonotype turned up a few times. This chain uses TRBV20-1 with TRBJ2-5; TRBD2 aligns across 9 bases. This CDR3 contains 12 residues. Losses at the gene ends were 5 bases for V and 11 bases for J; bases not matched to a gene: 9. In germline, CDR1 is DFQATT, CDR2 SNEGSKA (reference sequence). The CDR3 loop reads CSAGEPSGDQYF. CDR3 bases: TGCAGTGCTGGCGAACCTAGCGGGGATCAGTACTTC.

A few counts support this clonotype. This sequence joins TRBV7-2 and TRBJ2-1, with 9 bases that match TRBD2. Germline values: CDR1 SGHTA, CDR2 FQGNSA. The CDR3 sequence is 16 residues long. V lost 3 bases and J lost 7; bases outside the gene matches: 10. CDR3 DNA: TGTGCCAGCAGCTTTTTCTGGCAGCGGGGGGTAAATGAGCAGTTCTTC. Residues: CASSFFWQRGVNEQFF.

The chain combines TRBV15 with TRBJ2-5; D ambiguous. The J call may not be correct, given that the DNA end is closer to TRBJ2-7. CDR1 is LNHNV, CDR2 YYDKDF, per germline (reference sequence). The CDR3 length is 14 residues. CDR3 nucleotides: TGTGCCCTACCCAGCGCGGAGATACTCTGCGAGCAGTACTTC. Its translation is CALPSAEILCEQYF.

This sequence joins TRBV28 and TRBJ2-7; 9 bases map to TRBD1. Germline loops: CDR1 MDHEN, CDR2 SYDVKM. J was trimmed by 5 bases and V by 6 bases; bases with no gene match: 8. The CDR3 length is 14 residues. CDR3 loop: CASRHGDRVHEQYF. CDR3 in DNA: TGTGCCAGCAGGCACGGGGACAGGGTACACGAGCAGTACTTC.

V usage is TRBV4-1 and J usage is TRBJ2-5, with D possibly matching TRBD1 (6 bases). CDR3 length equals 15 residues. V was clipped by 4 bases and J by 0 bases, with 12 bases between them. Germline assignment: CDR1 MGHRA and CDR2 YSYEKL. CDR3 sequence reads: CASSRKQGYQETQYF. Here the CDR3 DNA reads TGCGCCAGCAGCCGCAAACAGGGATACCAAGAGACCCAGTACTTC.

V is TRBV29-1 and J is TRBJ1-2; unclear D gene. Trimming cost V 2 bases and J 3 bases, with 10 bases left between them. CDR1 and CDR2 from the germline V gene are SQVTM and ANQGSEA. This CDR3 region has 13 residues. The CDR3 DNA sequence: TGCAGCGTTGAAAACGGGGAGGACTATGGCTACACCTTC. Translated, it gives CSVENGEDYGYTF.

The chain recombines TRBV3-1 with TRBJ1-2, with unresolved D. V lost 4 bases and J 8 bases, leaving 14 bases between the germline ends. The CDR3 extends over 13 amino acids. From germline, CDR1 is LGHDT and CDR2 YNNKEL (reference sequence). The CDR3 coding sequence is TGTGCCAGCAGCCCTCGGCCCCCTGGGGGCTACACCTTC. Its translation is CASSPRPPGGYTF.

This clonotype turned up a few times. The chain carries TRBV10-3 and TRBJ2-7; the D gene is possibly TRBD1 (7 bases). Between the trimmed V and J ends, which lost 2 bases and 2 bases, there was a span of 13 bases. Germline CDR1 is ENHRY and CDR2 is SYGVKD. This CDR3 region has 15 residues. The CDR3 coding sequence is TGTGCCATCAGTGAGGGCAGGGGGACTCCCTACGAGCAGTACTTC. It is translated as CAISEGRGTPYEQYF.

This clonotype was seen more than once but under ten times. CDR3: CASSLKGHEQFF. DNA of the CDR3: TGTGCCAGCAGCTTAAAGGGCCATGAGCAGTTCTTC. The chain uses TRBV6-5 and TRBJ2-1; D gene ambiguous. CDR1 is MNHEY, CDR2 SVGAGI, per germline. CDR3 size: 12 residues. The V and J ends lost 6 bases and 8 bases respectively, with 11 bases between them.

The J gene is TRBJ1-6, the V gene TRBV7-2; D uncertain. This CDR3 region has 14 residues. Germline assignment: CDR1 SGHTA and CDR2 FQGNSA. The germline V and J ends were trimmed by 4 bases and 7 bases, with 11 bases remaining between them. CDR3 nucleotide sequence: TGTGCCAGCAGCTCTGACAACCAAAATTCACCCCTCCACTTT. It codes for CASSSDNQNSPLHF.

V and J are TRBV7-9 and TRBJ2-7, with 7 bases that match TRBD1. V was clipped by 0 bases and J by 1 base; unmatched bases: 3. The CDR3 has 15 amino acids. The germline V gene encodes CDR1 SEHNR and CDR2 FQNEAQ (reference sequence). The CDR3 here is CASSLAQGVSYEQYF. CDR3 sequence (DNA): TGTGCCAGCAGCTTAGCGCAGGGGGTGTCCTACGAGCAGTACTTC.

This rearrangement joins TRBV20-1 to TRBJ1-5; tentatively, D is TRBD1 (5 bases). Trimming pared 1 base from V and 3 bases from J, leaving 19 bases between. This CDR3 is 17 amino acids long. Germline V gives CDR1 DFQATT, CDR2 SNEGSKA (reference sequence). The CDR3 is CSARALKGRGFNQPQHF. The CDR3 region has the DNA TGCAGTGCTAGAGCTCTCAAGGGGAGAGGGTTCAATCAGCCCCAGCATTTT.

This clonotype appeared a few times. The rearrangement links TRBV7-2 to TRBJ2-5; no reliable D call. This CDR3 is built from 15 residues. Trimming cost V 0 bases and J 1 base, with 9 bases left between them. In germline, CDR1 is SGHTA, CDR2 FQGNSA. The DNA for the CDR3 is TGTGCCAGCAGCTTAGCATTTTCTGCCCAAGAGACCCAGTACTTC. Protein: CASSLAFSAQETQYF. Supplemented by reference TRBV7-2 and TRBJ2-5, the full variable domain reads GAGVSQSPSNKVTEKGKDVELRCDPISGHTALYWYRQSLGQGLEFLIYFQGNSAPDKSGLPSDRFSAERTGGSVSTLTIQRTQQEDSAVYLCASSLAFSAQETQYFGPGTRLLVL.

V is TRBV18 and J is TRBJ2-5; 12 bases line up with TRBD1. This CDR3 has 17 amino acids. Unmatched junction bases numbered 13, after V lost 6 bases and J lost 5 bases. CDR1 is KGHSH and CDR2 is LQKENI in the germline V gene. DNA of the CDR3: TGTGCCAGCTCTACCATCGCCGGGACAGGGGGCTACGAGACCCAGTACTTC. This translates into CASSTIAGTGGYETQYF.